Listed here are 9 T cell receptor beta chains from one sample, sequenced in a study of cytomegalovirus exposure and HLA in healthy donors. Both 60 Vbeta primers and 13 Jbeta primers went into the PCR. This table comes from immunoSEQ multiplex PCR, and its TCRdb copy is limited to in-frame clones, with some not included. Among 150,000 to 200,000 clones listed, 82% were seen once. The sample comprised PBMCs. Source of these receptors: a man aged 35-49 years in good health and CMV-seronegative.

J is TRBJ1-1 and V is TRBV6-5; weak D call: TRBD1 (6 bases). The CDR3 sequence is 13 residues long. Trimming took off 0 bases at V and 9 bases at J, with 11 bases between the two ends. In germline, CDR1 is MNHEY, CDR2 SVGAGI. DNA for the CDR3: TGTGCCAGCAGTTACTCCTGGACAGATCAAGCTTTCTTT. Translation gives CASSYSWTDQAFF.

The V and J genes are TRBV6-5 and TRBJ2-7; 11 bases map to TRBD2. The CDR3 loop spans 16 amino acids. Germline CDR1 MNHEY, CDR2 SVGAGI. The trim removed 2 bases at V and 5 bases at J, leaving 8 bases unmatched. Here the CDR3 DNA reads TGTGCCAGCAGTTACCATAGCGGGAGGGCCGACAACGAGCAGTACTTC. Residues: CASSYHSGRADNEQYF.

Written as DNA, the CDR3 is TGTGCCAGCAGGCGACAGGGCGAAGCTTTCTTT. As protein: CASRRQGEAFF. The chain uses TRBV7-9 and TRBJ1-1; 7 bases line up with TRBD1. V lost 6 bases and J lost 8; bases outside the gene matches: 3. The CDR3 has 11 amino acids. The V gene's germline CDR1 is SEHNR and CDR2 FQNEAQ (reference sequence). Based on the CDR3 plus reference TRBV7-9 and TRBJ1-1, the full variable domain is DTGVSQNPRHKITKRGQNVTFRCDPISEHNRLYWYRQTLGQGPEFLTYFQNEAQLEKSRLLSDRFSAERPKGSFSTLEIQRTEQGDSAMYLCASRRQGEAFFGQGTRLTVV.

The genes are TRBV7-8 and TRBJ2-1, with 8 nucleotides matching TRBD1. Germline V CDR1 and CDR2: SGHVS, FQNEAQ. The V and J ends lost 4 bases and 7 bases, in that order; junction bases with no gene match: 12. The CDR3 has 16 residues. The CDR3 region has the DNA TGTGCCAGCAGCTCTTCCGGGACAGGAGGGATTAATGAGCAGTTCTTC. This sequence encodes CASSSSGTGGINEQFF.

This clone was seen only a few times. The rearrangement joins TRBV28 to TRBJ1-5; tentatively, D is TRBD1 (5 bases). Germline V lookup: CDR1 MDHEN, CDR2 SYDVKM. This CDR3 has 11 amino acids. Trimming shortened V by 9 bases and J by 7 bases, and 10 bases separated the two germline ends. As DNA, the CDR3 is TGTGCCAGTGGGGGGTTGCAGCCCCAGCATTTT. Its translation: CASGGLQPQHF.

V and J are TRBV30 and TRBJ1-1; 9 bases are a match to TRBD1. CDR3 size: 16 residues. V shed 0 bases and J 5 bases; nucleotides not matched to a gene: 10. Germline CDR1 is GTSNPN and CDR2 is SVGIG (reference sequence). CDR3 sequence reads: CAWSVPMTGGSTEAFF. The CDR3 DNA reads TGTGCCTGGAGTGTCCCTATGACAGGGGGGAGTACTGAAGCTTTCTTT.

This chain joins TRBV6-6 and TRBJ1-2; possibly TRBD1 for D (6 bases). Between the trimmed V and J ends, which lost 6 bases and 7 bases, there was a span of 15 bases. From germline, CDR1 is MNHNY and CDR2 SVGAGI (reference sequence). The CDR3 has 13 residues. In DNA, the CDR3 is TGTGCCAGCAGAACACAGGGAGTAGGTGGCTACACCTTC. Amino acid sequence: CASRTQGVGGYTF.

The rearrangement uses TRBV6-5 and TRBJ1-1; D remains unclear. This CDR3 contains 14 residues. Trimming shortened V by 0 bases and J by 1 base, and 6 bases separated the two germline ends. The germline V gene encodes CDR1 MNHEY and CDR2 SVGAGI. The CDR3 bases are TGTGCCAGCAGTTACTCGACACAGAACACTGAAGCTTTCTTT. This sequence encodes CASSYSTQNTEAFF.

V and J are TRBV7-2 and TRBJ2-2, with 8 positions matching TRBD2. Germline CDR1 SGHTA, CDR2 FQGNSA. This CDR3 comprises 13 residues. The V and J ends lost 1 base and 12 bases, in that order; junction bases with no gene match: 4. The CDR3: CASSLGGGRKLFF. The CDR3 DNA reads TGTGCCAGCAGCTTAGGAGGCGGGAGGAAGCTGTTTTTT.